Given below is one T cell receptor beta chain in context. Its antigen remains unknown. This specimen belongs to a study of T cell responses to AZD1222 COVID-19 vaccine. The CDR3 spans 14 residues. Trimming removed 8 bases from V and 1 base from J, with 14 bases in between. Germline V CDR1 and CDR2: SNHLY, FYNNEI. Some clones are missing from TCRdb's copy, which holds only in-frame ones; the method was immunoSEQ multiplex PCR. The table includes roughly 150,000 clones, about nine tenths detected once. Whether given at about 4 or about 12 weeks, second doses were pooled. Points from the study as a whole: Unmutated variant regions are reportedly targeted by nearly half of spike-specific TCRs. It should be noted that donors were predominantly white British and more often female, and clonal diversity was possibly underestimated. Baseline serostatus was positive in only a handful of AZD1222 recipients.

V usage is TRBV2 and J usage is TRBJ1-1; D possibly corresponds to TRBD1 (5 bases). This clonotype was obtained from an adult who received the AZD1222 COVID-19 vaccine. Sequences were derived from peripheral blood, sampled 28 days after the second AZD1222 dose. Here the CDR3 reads CASPEGQGNTEAFF. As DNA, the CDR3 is TGTGCCAGCCCTGAGGGTCAGGGGAACACTGAAGCTTTCTTT.